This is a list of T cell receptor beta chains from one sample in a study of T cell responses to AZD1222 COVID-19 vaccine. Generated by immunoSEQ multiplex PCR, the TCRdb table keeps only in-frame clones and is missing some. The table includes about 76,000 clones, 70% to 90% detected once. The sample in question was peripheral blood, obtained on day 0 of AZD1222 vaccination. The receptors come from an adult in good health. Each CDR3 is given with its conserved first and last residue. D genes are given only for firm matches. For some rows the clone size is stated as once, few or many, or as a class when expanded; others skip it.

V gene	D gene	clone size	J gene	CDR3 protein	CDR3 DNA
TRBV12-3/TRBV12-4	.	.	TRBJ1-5	CASSLGSNQPQHF	TGTGCCAGCAGTTTGGGGAGCAATCAGCCCCAGCATTTT
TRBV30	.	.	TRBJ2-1	CAWSREATVQFF	TGTGCCTGGAGTAGGGAGGCCACAGTCCAGTTCTTC
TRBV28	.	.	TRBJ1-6	CASSQSGTGNSPLHF	TGTGCCAGCAGTCAGTCGGGGACGGGGAATTCACCCCTCCACTTT
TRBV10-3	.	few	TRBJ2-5	CAISGQTGTWETQYF	TGTGCCATCAGTGGCCAAACGGGCACCTGGGAGACCCAGTACTTC
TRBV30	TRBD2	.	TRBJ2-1	CAWTSGSSYNEQFF	TGTGCCTGGACTAGCGGGAGCTCCTACAATGAGCAGTTCTTC
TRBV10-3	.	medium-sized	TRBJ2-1	CAISEIAVNRETEQFF	TGTGCCATCAGTGAAATCGCCGTGAATAGGGAAACTGAGCAGTTCTTC
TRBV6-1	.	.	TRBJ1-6	CASSEVGGRSYNSPLHF	TGTGCCAGCAGTGAAGTTGGGGGTAGATCCTATAATTCACCCCTCCACTTT
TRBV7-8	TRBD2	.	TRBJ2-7	CASAVIAGGSYEQYF	TGTGCCAGCGCGGTTATAGCGGGAGGGTCCTACGAGCAGTACTTC
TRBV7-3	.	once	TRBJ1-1	CASSSGGTEAFF	TGTGCCAGCAGCTCTGGAGGGACAGAAGCTTTCTTT
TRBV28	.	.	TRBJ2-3	CASSLLDTDTQYF	TGTGCCAGCAGTTTACTCGACACAGATACGCAGTATTTT
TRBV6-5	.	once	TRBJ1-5	CASGTYQPQHF	TGTGCCAGCGGTACGTATCAGCCCCAGCATTTT
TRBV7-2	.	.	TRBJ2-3	CASSLFADTQYF	TGTGCCAGCAGCTTGTTTGCAGATACGCAGTATTTT
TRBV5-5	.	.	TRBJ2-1	CASSSGGAGNEQFF	TGTGCCAGCAGCTCTGGGGGAGCGGGTAATGAGCAGTTCTTC
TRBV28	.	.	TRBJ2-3	CASMPGRSTDTQYF	TGTGCCAGTATGCCGGGGCGAAGCACAGATACGCAGTATTTT
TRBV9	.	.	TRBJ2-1	CASSVDSGVYNEQFF	TGTGCCAGCAGCGTAGATAGCGGAGTCTACAATGAGCAGTTCTTC
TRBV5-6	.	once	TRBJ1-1	CASSLLSGWGNTEAFF	TGTGCCAGCAGCTTGCTTTCAGGGTGGGGGAACACTGAAGCTTTCTTT
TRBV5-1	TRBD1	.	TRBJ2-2	CASSRRGQGAGTGELFF	TGCGCCAGCAGCAGGCGAGGACAGGGGGCAGGCACCGGGGAGCTGTTTTTT
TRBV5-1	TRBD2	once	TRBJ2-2	CASSGLGGSGELFF	TGCGCCAGCAGCGGCTTGGGAGGGTCCGGGGAGCTGTTTTTT
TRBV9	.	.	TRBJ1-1	CASSVAAWTEAFF	TGTGCCAGCAGCGTAGCCGCATGGACTGAAGCTTTCTTT
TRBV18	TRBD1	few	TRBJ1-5	CASSTGESQPQHF	TGTGCCAGCTCGACAGGGGAAAGTCAGCCCCAGCATTTT
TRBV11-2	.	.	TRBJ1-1	CASSLGLGTEAFF	TGTGCCAGCAGCTTAGGGTTGGGCACTGAAGCTTTCTTT
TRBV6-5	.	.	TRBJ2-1	CASSRLGNEQFF	TGTGCCAGCAGTAGGCTAGGCAATGAGCAGTTCTTC
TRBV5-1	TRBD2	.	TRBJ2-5	CASSLDSGTETQYF	TGCGCCAGCAGCTTGGATAGCGGGACGGAGACCCAGTACTTC
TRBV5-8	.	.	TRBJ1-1	CASSFRTLGAFF	TGTGCCAGCAGCTTTAGGACCCTTGGAGCTTTCTTT
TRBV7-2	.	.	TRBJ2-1	CASSLMGGAYNEQFF	TGTGCCAGCAGCTTAATGGGGGGGGCTTACAATGAGCAGTTCTTC
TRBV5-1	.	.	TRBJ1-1	CASSSQGGGDTEAFF	TGCGCCAGCAGCTCCCAGGGTGGGGGTGACACTGAAGCTTTCTTT
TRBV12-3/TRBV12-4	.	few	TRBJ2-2	CAGRLENTGELFF	TGTGCCGGTAGACTAGAGAACACCGGGGAGCTGTTTTTT
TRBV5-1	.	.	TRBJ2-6	CASSPNGAGANVLTF	TGCGCCAGCAGCCCCAACGGGGCTGGGGCCAACGTCCTGACTTTC
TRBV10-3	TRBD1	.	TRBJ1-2	CAIRGDRGYGYTF	TGTGCCATCAGGGGGGACAGGGGATATGGCTACACCTTC
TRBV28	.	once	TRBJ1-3	CASSFNTGTGNTIYF	TGTGCCAGCAGTTTTAATACAGGGACTGGAAACACCATATATTTT
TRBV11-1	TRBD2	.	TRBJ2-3	CASSRGLGDTQYF	TGTGCCAGCAGCCGGGGACTAGGAGATACGCAGTATTTT
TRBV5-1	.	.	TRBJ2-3	CASSLRTVEDTQYF	TGCGCCAGCAGCTTGAGGACAGTGGAAGATACGCAGTATTTT
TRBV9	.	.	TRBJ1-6	CASSVAPRVSPLHF	TGTGCCAGCAGCGTAGCCCCAAGGGTTTCACCCCTCCACTTT
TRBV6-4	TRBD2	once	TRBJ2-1	CASSLTWGGTYNEQFF	TGTGCCAGCAGTCTCACCTGGGGGGGGACCTACAATGAGCAGTTCTTC
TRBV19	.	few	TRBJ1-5	CASSVTGNSNQPQHF	TGTGCCAGTAGCGTCACAGGAAATAGCAATCAGCCCCAGCATTTT
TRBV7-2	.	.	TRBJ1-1	CASSLRTLNTEAFF	TGTGCCAGCAGCTTAAGGACACTGAACACTGAAGCTTTCTTT
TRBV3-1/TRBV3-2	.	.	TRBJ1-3	CASSQEGSSGNTIYF	TGTGCCAGCAGCCAAGAGGGGAGCTCTGGAAACACCATATATTTT
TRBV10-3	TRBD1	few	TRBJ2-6	CAQSGTGGTGANVLTF	TGTGCCCAATCCGGGACAGGGGGTACTGGGGCCAACGTCCTGACTTTC
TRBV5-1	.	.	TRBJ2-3	CASSLGGSFVADTQYF	TGCGCCAGCAGCTTGGGTGGATCTTTTGTCGCAGATACGCAGTATTTT
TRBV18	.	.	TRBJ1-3	CASSPPITGNTIYF	TGTGCCAGCTCACCTCCGATTACTGGAAACACCATATATTTT
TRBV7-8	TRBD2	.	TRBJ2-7	CASRPRGGARYAGDF	TGTGCCAGCCGCCCGCGGGGGGGGGCCCGGTACGCGGGAGACTTC
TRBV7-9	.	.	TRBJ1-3	CASTLGEGNSGNTIYF	TGTGCCAGCACCCTGGGGGAAGGGAACTCTGGAAACACCATATATTTT
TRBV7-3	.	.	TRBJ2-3	CASSIRQSPDTQYF	TGTGCCAGCAGCATCCGACAGTCCCCAGATACGCAGTATTTT
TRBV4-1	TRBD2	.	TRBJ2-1	CASSQGLAGNNEQFF	TGCGCCAGCAGCCAAGGACTAGCGGGAAACAATGAGCAGTTCTTC
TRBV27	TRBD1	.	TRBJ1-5	CASSPRDSYNQPQHF	TGTGCCAGCAGTCCGAGGGACAGCTACAATCAGCCCCAGCATTTT
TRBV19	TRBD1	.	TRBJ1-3	CASSFIRDRDSGNTIYF	TGTGCCAGTAGTTTCATTCGTGACAGGGATTCTGGAAACACCATATATTTT
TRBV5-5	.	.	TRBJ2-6	CASSLVRGGLIDGANVLTF	TGTGCCAGCAGCTTGGTTAGAGGAGGGCTGATTGATGGGGCCAACGTCCTGACTTTC
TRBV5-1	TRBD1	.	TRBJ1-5	CASSSGQVGQPQHF	TGCGCCAGCAGCTCCGGACAGGTGGGTCAGCCCCAGCATTTT
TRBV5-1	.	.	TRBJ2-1	CASTPGQRDEQFF	TGCGCCAGCACCCCGGGGCAGAGGGATGAGCAGTTCTTC
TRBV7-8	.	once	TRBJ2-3	CASRKTSTDTQYF	TGTGCCAGCAGGAAAACTAGCACAGATACGCAGTATTTT
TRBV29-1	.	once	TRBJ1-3	CSTSSGGGNTIYF	TGCAGCACTAGTTCGGGTGGTGGAAACACCATATATTTT
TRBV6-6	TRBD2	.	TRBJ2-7	CASSPGHRQAGDEQYF	TGTGCCAGCAGTCCGGGACACCGACAAGCGGGGGACGAGCAGTACTTC
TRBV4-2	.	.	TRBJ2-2	CASSQENTGELFF	TGTGCCAGCAGCCAGGAGAACACCGGGGAGCTGTTTTTT
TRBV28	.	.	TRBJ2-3	CASKAGHNTDTQYF	TGTGCCAGCAAAGCGGGACATAACACAGATACGCAGTATTTT
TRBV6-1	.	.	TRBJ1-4	CASSEIRGQEKLFF	TGTGCCAGCAGTGAAATCCGGGGTCAGGAAAAACTGTTTTTT